The sequence of this T cell receptor beta chain was determined in a study of blood T cell repertoires in COVID-19. Sequencing was performed with immunoSEQ multiplex PCR; in TCRdb, only in-frame clones are kept and a portion is missing. Of 130,000 to 150,000 clones in the sample, about four fifths are singletons; the top ten hold approximately 8.4%. V was shortened by 0 bases and J by 9 bases, with 18 bases between the two germline ends. Germline V gives CDR1 MGHRA, CDR2 YSYEKL. CDR3 length equals 16 residues. What was sequenced was peripheral blood. The chain employs TRBV4-1 and TRBJ1-5; perhaps TRBD1 as D (5 bases). This TCR was sampled from a human donor with acute or convalescent COVID-19. The donor label of this sample is uncertain. This CDR3 reads CASSQDRGRDYGPQHF. CDR3 in DNA: TGCGCCAGCAGCCAAGATCGGGGCAGGGACTACGGGCCCCAGCATTTT.